This T cell receptor beta chain is drawn from a study of T cells in Graves' hyperthyroidism and ophthalmopathy. The germline CDR1 and CDR2 sequences are LNHDA and SQIVND (reference sequence). The V gene lost 3 bases and the J gene lost 1 base, with 10 bases spanning the gap. The CDR3 has 15 amino acids. RNA transcripts provided the source from which TCR beta CDR3 regions were amplified. The primer set for the first-round RT-PCR of the TCR CDR3 was HTBI. TCRdb reanalysed the multiplex PCR reads using MiXCR and keeps one entry per CDR3 protein. Among 500,000 to 800,000 distinct CDR3 sequences listed, about 15% were seen once.

The sequenced sample consisted of blood. The chain combines TRBV19 with TRBJ1-5, with no clear D. The clonotype originates from a woman between 50 and 59 years old with Graves' ophthalmopathy. The CDR3 here is CASSIVQQSNQPQHF. Written as DNA, the CDR3 is TGTGCCAGTAGTATTGTTCAGCAAAGCAATCAGCCCCAGCATTTT.